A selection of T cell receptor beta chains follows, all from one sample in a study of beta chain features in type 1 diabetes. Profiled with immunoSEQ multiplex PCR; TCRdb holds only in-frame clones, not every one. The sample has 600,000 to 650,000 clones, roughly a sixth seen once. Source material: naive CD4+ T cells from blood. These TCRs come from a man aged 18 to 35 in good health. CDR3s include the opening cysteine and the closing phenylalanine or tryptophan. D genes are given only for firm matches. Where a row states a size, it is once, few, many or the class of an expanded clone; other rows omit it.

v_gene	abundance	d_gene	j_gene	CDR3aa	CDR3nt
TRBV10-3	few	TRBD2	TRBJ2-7	CAISDRGLAGNEQYF	TGTGCCATCAGTGACCGGGGACTAGCGGGAAACGAGCAGTACTTC
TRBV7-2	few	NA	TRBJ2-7	CASSFDRLYEQYF	TGTGCCAGCAGCTTTGACAGATTGTACGAGCAGTACTTC
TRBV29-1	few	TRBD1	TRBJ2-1	CSVDRGNNEQFF	TGCAGCGTGGACAGGGGCAACAATGAGCAGTTCTTC
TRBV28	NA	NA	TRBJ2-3	CASSLWGQRGDTQYF	TGTGCCAGCAGTTTATGGGGACAGCGGGGGGATACGCAGTATTTT
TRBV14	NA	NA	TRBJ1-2	CASSQDRFEGYTF	TGTGCCAGCAGCCAAGACCGATTTGAGGGCTACACCTTC
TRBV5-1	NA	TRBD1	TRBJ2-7	CASSLLGQGAYEQYF	TGCGCCAGCAGCTTGTTGGGACAGGGGGCCTACGAGCAGTACTTC
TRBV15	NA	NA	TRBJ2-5	CATSRDNGEAQYF	TGTGCCACCAGCAGAGATAATGGAGAGGCCCAGTACTTC
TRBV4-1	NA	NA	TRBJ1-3	CASSQSTGKAGNTIYF	TGCGCCAGCAGCCAGTCAACAGGGAAGGCTGGAAACACCATATATTTT
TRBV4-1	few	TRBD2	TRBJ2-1	CASRDLAGFYNEQFF	TGCGCCAGCAGGGACCTAGCGGGATTCTACAATGAGCAGTTCTTC
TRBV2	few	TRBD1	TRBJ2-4	CASSPQGALAKNIQYF	TGTGCCAGCAGTCCACAGGGGGCCTTAGCCAAAAACATTCAGTACTTC
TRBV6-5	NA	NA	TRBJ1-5	CASSTTGSGNQPQHF	TGTGCCAGCAGTACCACAGGGAGCGGCAATCAGCCCCAGCATTTT
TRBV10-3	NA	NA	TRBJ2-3	CAIERGREFGTDTQYF	TGTGCCATCGAAAGGGGACGAGAGTTCGGCACAGATACGCAGTATTTT
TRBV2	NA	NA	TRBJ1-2	CASRDIATYGYTF	TGTGCCAGCCGCGATATTGCTACCTATGGCTACACCTTC
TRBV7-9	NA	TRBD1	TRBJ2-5	CASSRGQGGGETQYF	TGTGCCAGCAGCCGAGGACAGGGAGGTGGAGAGACCCAGTACTTC
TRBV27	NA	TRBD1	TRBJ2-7	CASSRAPPGQGYPYEQYF	TGTGCCAGCAGCCGAGCTCCTCCGGGACAGGGGTACCCCTACGAGCAGTACTTC
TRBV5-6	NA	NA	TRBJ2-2	CASSFFLQGSGELFF	TGTGCCAGCAGCTTTTTCTTGCAAGGGAGCGGGGAGCTGTTTTTT
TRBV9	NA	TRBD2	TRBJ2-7	CASSVGVGTSGYEQYF	TGTGCCAGCAGCGTAGGGGTCGGGACTAGCGGGTACGAGCAGTACTTC
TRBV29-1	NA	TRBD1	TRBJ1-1	CSVDRGGTEAFF	TGCAGCGTGGACAGGGGAGGTACTGAAGCTTTCTTT
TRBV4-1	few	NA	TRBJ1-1	CASSQGDPGRLFGAFF	TGCGCCAGCAGCCAAGGAGACCCCGGGAGGCTATTTGGGGCTTTCTTT
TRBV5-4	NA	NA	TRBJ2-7	CASSFPHRDREQYF	TGTGCCAGCAGCTTCCCTCACAGGGATCGCGAGCAGTACTTC
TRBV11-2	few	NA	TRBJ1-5	CASSPSPWSNQPQHF	TGTGCCAGCAGCCCTTCCCCTTGGAGCAATCAGCCCCAGCATTTT
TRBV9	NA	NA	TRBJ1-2	CASSVIAGIGYTF	TGTGCCAGCAGCGTTATAGCAGGGATCGGCTACACCTTC
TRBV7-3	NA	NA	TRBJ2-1	CASSLLGTPTLNEQFF	TGTGCCAGCAGCTTATTGGGGACCCCAACCCTCAATGAGCAGTTCTTC
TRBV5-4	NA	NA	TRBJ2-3	CASSLGLDKSTDTQYF	TGTGCCAGCAGCTTGGGACTGGATAAGAGCACAGATACGCAGTATTTT
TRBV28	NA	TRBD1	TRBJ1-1	CASSLAGTGGFEAFF	TGTGCCAGCAGTTTAGCGGGGACAGGGGGTTTTGAAGCTTTCTTT
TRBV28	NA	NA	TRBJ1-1	CASSLPMNTEAFF	TGTGCCAGCAGTTTACCCATGAACACTGAAGCTTTCTTT
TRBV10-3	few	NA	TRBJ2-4	CAISEGNIQYF	TGTGCCATCAGTGAAGGTAACATTCAGTACTTC
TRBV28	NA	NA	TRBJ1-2	CASSTAGYGYTF	TGTGCCAGCAGTACCGCAGGGTATGGCTACACCTTC
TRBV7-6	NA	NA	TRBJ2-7	CASSRGLAQTYEQYF	TGTGCCAGCAGTAGGGGGCTAGCGCAAACCTACGAGCAGTACTTC
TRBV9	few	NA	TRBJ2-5	CASSVGRYQETQYF	TGTGCCAGCAGCGTAGGGCGGTACCAAGAGACCCAGTACTTC
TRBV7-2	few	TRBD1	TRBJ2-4	CASSSRGQGENIQYF	TGTGCCAGCAGCTCCAGGGGGCAGGGGGAAAACATTCAGTACTTC
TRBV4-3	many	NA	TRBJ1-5	CASSQGGGPQHF	TGCGCCAGCAGCCAAGGGGGCGGGCCCCAGCATTTT
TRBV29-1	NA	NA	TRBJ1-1	CSVVGYTEAFF	TGCAGCGTTGTGGGGTACACTGAAGCTTTCTTT
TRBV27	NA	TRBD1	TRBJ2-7	CASSLSRQGAYEQYF	TGTGCCAGCAGTTTATCCAGGCAGGGGGCCTACGAGCAGTACTTC
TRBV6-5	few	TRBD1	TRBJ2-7	CASSYSGRGPYEQYF	TGTGCCAGCAGTTATTCCGGCAGGGGGCCCTACGAGCAGTACTTC
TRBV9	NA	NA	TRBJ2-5	CASSVVGGLETQYF	TGTGCCAGCAGCGTAGTCGGAGGGTTAGAGACCCAGTACTTC
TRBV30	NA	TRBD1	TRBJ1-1	CAWTKDRAYTEAFF	TGTGCCTGGACGAAGGACAGGGCGTACACTGAAGCTTTCTTT
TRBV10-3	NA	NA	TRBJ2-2	CAISESTPGSRGELFF	TGTGCCATCAGTGAGTCGACCCCGGGAAGCCGCGGGGAGCTGTTTTTT
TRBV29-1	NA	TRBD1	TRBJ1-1	CSVDRGGTEAFF	TGCAGCGTGGACAGGGGAGGAACTGAAGCTTTCTTT
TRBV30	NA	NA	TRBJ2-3	CAWRFGRGGGGDTQYF	TGTGCCTGGCGTTTCGGACGCGGAGGGGGGGGAGATACGCAGTATTTT
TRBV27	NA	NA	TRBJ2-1	CASSLDRTRRDEQFF	TGTGCCAGCAGTTTAGACAGGACGCGGAGAGATGAGCAGTTCTTC
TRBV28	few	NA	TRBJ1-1	CASSTTGTNTEAFF	TGTGCCAGCAGTACCACCGGGACGAACACTGAAGCTTTCTTT
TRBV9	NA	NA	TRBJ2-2	CASSARGPNTGELFF	TGTGCCAGCAGCGCGAGGGGACCGAACACCGGGGAGCTGTTTTTT
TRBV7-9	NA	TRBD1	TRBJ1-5	CASSLMGQGRGNQPQHF	TGTGCCAGCAGCTTAATGGGACAGGGTAGGGGCAATCAGCCCCAGCATTTT
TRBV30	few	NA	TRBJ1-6	CAWSGADNRSPLHF	TGTGCCTGGAGTGGGGCGGATAATCGTTCACCCCTCCACTTT
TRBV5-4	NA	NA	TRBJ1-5	CASSPGGSGNHQPQHF	TGTGCCAGCAGCCCGGGGGGCTCAGGGAACCATCAGCCCCAGCATTTT
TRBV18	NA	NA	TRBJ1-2	CASSLQDANYGYTF	TGTGCCAGCTCACTACAAGATGCTAACTATGGCTACACCTTC
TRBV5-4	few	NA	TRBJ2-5	CASSSATTVTKTQYF	TGTGCCAGCAGCTCGGCAACGACGGTCACGAAGACCCAGTACTTC
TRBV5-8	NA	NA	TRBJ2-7	CASSWWADSYEQYF	TGTGCCAGCAGCTGGTGGGCAGACTCCTACGAGCAGTACTTC
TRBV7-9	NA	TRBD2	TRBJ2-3	CASSPRTSGRTTDTQYF	TGTGCCAGCAGCCCCAGGACTAGCGGGAGGACTACAGATACGCAGTATTTT
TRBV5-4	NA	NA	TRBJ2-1	CASSLSHPGTYYNEQFF	TGTGCCAGCAGCTTGTCCCACCCCGGGACTTATTACAATGAGCAGTTCTTC
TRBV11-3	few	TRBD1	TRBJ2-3	CASSWGDRGFADTQYF	TGTGCCAGCAGCTGGGGAGACAGGGGGTTCGCAGATACGCAGTATTTT
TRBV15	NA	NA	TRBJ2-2	CATTPNTGELFF	TGTGCCACCACGCCAAACACCGGGGAGCTGTTTTTT